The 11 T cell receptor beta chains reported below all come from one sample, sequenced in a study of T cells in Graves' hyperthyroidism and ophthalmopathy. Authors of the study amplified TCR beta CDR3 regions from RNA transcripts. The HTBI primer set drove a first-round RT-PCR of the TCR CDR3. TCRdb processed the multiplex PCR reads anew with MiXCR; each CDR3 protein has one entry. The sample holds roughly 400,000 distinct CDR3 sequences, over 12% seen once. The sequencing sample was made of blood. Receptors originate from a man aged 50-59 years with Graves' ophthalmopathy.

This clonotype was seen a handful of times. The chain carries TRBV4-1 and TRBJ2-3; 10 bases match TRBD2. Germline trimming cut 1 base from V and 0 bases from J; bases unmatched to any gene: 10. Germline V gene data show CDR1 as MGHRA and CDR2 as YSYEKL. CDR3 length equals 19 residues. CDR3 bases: TGCGCCAGCAGCCAAGTGTGGGGACTAGCGATTTCTAGCACAGATACGCAGTATTTT. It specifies CASSQVWGLAISSTDTQYF.

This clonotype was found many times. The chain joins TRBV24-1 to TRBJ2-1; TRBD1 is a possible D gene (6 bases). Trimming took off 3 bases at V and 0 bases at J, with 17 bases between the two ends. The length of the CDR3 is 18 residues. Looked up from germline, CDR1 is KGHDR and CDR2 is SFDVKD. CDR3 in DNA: TGTGCCACCAGTGATCCCCACAGGGCCGACAGCTCCTACAATGAGCAGTTCTTC. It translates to CATSDPHRADSSYNEQFF.

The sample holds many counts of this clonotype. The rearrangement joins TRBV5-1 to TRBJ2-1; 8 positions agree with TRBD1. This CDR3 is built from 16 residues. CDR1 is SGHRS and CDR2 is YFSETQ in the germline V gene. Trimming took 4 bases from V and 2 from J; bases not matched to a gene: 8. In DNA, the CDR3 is TGCGCCAGCAGCGAGACCACAGGGGGTCCCTACAATGAGCAGTTCTTC. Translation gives CASSETTGGPYNEQFF.

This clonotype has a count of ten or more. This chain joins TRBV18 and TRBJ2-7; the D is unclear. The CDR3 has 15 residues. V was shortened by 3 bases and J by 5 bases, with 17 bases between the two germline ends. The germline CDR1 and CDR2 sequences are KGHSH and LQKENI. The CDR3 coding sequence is TGTGCCAGCTCACCTCTCGACATTCCCTCTCACGAGCAGTACTTC. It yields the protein CASSPLDIPSHEQYF.

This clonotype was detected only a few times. CDR3 coding DNA: TGTGCCATCAAGGGAGATAGCAATCAGCCCCAGCATTTT. As protein: CAIKGDSNQPQHF. The genes are TRBV10-3 and TRBJ1-5; D ambiguous. Deletions cut 7 bases from V and 0 bases from J, with 7 bases between. CDR1 is ENHRY and CDR2 is SYGVKD in the germline V gene. This CDR3 spans 13 amino acids.

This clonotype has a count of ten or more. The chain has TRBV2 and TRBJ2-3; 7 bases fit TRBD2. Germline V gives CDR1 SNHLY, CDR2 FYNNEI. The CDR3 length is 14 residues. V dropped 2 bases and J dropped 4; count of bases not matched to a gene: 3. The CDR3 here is CASSEWEGSDTQYF. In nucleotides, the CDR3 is TGTGCCAGCAGTGAATGGGAGGGATCAGATACGCAGTATTTT.

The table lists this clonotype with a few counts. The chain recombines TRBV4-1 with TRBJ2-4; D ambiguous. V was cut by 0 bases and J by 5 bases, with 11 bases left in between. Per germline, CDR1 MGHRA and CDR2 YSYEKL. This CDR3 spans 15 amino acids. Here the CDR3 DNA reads TGCGCCAGCAGCCAAGATCCGCGTTTCCAAAACATTCAGTACTTC. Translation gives CASSQDPRFQNIQYF.

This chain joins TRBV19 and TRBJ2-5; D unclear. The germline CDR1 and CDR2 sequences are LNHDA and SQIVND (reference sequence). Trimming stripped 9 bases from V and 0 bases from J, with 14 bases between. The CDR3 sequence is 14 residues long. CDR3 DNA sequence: TGTGCCAGCTCACTGACGGATTACCAAGAGACCCAGTACTTC. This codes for CASSLTDYQETQYF.

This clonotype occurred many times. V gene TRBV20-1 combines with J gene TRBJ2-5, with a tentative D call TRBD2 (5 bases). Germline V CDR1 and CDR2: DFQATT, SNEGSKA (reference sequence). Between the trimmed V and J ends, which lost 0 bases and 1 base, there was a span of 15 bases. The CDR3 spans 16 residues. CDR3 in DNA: TGCAGTGCTAGAGATTTCGGGGATAGCCTCCAAGAGACCCAGTACTTC. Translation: CSARDFGDSLQETQYF.

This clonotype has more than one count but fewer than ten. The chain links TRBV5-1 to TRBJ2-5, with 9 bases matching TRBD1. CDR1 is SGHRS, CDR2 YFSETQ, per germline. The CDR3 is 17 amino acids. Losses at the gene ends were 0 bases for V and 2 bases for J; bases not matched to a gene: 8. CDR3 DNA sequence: TGCGCCAGCAGCTTGGCAGGGACAGGGCCCTCTCAAGAGACCCAGTACTTC. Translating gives CASSLAGTGPSQETQYF.

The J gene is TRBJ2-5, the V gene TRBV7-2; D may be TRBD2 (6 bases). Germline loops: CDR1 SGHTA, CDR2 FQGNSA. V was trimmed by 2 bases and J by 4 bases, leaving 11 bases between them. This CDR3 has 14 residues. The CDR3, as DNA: TGTGCCAGCAGCTTATCCTCCGGGGGAGAGACCCAGTACTTC. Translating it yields CASSLSSGGETQYF.